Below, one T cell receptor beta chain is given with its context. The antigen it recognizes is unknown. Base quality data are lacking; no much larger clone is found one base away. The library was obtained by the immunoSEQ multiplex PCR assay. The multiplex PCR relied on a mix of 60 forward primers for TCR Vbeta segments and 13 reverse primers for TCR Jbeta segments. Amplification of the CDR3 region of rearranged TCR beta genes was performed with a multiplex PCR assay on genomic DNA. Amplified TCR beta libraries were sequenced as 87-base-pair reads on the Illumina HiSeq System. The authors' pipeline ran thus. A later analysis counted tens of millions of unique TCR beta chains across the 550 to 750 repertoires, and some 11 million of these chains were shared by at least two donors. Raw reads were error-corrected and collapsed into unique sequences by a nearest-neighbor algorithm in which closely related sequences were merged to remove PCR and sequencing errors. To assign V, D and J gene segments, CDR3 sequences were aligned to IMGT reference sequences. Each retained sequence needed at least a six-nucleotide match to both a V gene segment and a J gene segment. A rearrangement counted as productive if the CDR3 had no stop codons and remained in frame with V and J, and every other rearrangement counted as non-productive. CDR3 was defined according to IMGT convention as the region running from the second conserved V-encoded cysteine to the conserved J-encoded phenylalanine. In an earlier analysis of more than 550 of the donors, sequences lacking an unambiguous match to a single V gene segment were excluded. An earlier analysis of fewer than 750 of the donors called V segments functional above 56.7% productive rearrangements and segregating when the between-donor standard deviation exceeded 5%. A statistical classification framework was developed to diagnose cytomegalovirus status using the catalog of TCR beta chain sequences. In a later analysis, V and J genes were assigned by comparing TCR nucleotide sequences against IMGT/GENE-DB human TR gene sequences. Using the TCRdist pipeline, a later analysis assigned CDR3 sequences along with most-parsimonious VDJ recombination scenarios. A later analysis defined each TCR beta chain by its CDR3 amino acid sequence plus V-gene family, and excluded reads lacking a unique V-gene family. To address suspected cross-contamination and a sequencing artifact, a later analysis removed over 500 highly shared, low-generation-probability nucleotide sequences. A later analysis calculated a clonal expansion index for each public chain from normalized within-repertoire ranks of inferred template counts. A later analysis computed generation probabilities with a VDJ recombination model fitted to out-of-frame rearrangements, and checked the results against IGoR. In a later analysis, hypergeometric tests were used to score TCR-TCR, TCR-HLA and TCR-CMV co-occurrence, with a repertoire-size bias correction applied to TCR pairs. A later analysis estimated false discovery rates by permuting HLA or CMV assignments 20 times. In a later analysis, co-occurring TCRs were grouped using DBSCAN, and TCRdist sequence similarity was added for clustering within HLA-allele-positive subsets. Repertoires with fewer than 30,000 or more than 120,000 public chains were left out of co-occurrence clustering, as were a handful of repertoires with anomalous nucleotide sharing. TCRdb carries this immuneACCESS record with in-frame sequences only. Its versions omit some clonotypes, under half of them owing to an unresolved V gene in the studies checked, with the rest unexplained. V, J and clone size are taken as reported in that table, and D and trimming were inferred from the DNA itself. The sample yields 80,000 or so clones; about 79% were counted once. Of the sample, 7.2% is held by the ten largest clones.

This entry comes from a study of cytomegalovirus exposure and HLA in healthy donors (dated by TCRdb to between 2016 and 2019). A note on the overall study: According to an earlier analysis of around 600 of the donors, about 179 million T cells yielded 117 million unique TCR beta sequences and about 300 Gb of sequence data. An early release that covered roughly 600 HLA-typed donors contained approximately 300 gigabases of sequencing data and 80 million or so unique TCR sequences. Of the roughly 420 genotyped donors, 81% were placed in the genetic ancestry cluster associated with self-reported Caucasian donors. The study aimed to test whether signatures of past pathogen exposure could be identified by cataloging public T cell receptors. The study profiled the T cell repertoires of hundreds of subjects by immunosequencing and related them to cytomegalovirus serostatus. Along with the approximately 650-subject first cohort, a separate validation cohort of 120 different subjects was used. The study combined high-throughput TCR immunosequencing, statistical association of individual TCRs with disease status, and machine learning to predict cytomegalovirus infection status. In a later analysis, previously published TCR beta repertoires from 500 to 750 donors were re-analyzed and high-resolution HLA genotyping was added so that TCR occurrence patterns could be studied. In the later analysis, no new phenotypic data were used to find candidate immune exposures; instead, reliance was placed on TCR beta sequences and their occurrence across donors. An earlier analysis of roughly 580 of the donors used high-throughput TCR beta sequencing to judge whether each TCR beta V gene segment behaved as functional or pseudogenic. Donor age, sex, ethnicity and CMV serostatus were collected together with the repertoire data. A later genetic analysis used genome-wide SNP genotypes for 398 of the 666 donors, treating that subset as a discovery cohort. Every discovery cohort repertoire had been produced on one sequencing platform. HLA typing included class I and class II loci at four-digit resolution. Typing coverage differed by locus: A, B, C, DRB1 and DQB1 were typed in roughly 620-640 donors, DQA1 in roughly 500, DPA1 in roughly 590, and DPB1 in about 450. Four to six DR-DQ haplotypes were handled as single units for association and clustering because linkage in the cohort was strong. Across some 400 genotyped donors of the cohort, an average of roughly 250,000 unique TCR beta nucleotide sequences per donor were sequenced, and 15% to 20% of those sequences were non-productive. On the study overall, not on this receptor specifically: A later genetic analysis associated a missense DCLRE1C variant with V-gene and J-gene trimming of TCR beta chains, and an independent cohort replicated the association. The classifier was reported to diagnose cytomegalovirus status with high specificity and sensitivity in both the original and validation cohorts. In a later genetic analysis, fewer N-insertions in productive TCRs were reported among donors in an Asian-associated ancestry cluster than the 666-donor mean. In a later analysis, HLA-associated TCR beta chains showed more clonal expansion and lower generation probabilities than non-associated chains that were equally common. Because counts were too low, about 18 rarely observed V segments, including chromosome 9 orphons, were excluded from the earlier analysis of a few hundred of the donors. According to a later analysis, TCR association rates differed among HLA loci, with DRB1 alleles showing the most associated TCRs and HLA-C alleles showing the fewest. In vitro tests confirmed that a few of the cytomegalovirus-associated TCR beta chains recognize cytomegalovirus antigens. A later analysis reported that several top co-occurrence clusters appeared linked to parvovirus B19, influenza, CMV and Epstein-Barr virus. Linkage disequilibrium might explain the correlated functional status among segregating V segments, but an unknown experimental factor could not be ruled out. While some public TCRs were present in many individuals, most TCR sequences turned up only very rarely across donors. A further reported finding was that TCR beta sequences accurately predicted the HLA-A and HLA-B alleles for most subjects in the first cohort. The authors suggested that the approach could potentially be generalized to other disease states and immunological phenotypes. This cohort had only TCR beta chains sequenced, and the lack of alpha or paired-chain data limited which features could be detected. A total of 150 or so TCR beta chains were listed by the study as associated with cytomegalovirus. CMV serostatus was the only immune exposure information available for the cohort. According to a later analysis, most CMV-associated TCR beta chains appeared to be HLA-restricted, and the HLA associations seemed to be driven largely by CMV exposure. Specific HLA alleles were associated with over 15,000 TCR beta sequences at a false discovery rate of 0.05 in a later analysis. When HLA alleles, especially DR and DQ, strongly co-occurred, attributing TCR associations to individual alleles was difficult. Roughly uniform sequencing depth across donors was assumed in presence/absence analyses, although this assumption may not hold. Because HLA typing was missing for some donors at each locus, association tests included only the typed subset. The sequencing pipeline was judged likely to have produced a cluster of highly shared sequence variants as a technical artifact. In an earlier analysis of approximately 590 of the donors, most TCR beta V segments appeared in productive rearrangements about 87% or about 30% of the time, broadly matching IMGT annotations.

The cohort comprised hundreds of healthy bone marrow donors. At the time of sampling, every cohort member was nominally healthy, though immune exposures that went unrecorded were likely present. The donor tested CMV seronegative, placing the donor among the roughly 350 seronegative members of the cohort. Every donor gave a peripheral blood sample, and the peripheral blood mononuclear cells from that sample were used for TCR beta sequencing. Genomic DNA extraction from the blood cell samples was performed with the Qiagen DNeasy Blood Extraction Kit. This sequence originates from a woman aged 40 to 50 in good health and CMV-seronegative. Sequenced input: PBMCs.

The CDR3 sequence is CSVEEHGRLGPDTQYF. The bases are TGCAGCGTTGAAGAACACGGGAGATTGGGACCAGATACGCAGTATTTT. The chain links TRBV29-1 with TRBJ2-3; perhaps TRBD2 is the D gene, with 6 bases matching. The CDR3 runs 16 residues from the cysteine to the phenylalanine. The kept DNA is CDR3 alone, 48 bases in frame from the first base. CDR1 SQVTM and CDR2 ANQGSEA were looked up in the germline V gene. V is pared back by 0 bases and J by 4 bases, with 17 bases lying between the germline termini.